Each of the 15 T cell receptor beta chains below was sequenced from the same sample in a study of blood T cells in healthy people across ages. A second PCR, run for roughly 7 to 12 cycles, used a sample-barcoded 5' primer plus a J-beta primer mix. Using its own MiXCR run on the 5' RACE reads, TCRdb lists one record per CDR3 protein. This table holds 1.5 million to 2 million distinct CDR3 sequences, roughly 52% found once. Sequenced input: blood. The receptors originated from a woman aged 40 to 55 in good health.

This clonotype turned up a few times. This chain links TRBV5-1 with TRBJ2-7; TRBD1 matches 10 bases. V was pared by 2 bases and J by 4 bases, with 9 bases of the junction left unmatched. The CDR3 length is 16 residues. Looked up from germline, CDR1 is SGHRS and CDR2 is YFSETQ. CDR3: CASSFGDRGARYEQYF. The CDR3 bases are TGCGCCAGCAGCTTCGGGGACAGGGGAGCTCGGTACGAGCAGTACTTC.

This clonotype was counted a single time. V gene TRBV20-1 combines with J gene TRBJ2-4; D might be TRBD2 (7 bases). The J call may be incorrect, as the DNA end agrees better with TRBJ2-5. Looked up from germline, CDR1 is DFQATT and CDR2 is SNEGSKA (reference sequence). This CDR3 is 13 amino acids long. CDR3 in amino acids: CSASGGPAGTQYF. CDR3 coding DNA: TGCAGTGCTAGCGGGGGGCCTGCCGGGACCCAGTACTTC.

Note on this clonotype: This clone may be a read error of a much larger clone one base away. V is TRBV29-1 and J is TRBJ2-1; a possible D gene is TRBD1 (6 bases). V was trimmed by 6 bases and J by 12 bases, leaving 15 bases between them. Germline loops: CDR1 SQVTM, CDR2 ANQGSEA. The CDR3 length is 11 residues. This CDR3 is CSVTHVGGQFF. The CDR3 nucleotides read TGCAGCGTGACGCATGTAGGGGGGCAGTTCTTC.

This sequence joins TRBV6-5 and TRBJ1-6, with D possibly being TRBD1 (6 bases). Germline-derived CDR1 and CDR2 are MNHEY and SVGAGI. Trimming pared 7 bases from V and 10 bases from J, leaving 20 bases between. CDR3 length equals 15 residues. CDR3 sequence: CASTLGGQGGSPLHF. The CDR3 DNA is TGTGCCAGCACCCTTGGGGGGCAGGGAGGCTCACCCCTCCACTTT.

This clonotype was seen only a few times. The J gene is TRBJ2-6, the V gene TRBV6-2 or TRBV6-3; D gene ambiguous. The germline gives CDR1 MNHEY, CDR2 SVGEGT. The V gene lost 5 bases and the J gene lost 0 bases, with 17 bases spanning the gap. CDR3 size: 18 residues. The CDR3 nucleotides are TGTGCCAGCAGTCCCCCGGCTCCTGGGCGCTCTGGGGCCAACGTCCTGACTTTC. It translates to CASSPPAPGRSGANVLTF.

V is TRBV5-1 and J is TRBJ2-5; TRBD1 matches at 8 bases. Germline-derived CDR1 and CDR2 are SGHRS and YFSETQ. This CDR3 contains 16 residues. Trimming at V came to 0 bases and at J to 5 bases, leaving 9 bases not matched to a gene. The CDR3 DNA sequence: TGCGCCAGCAGCTTGGCCTTGCAGGGGGCGAGGGAGACCCAGTACTTC. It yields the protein CASSLALQGARETQYF.

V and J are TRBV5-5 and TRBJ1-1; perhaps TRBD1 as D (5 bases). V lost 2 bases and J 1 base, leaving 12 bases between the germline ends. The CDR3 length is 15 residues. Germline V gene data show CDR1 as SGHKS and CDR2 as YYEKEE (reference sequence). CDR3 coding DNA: TGTGCCAGCAGCTTTGATGGGGGAAGGAACACTGAAGCTTTCTTT. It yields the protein CASSFDGGRNTEAFF. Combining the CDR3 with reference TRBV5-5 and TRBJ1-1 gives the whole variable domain DAGVTQSPTHLIKTRGQQVTLRCSPISGHKSVSWYQQVLGQGPQFIFQYYEKEERGRGNFPDRFSARQFPNYSSELNVNALLLGDSALYLCASSFDGGRNTEAFFGQGTRLTVV.

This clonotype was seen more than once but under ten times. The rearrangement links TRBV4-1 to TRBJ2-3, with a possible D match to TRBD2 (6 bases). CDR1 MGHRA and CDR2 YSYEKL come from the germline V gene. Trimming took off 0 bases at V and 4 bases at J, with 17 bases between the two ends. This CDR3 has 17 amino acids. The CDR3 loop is CASSQEGARRVADTQYF. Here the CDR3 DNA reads TGCGCCAGCAGCCAAGAGGGAGCCAGGAGGGTCGCAGATACGCAGTATTTT.

The CDR3 DNA follows: TGTGCCAGCCGGTGGACAGGGGGCACTGAAGCTTTCTTT. It codes for CASRWTGGTEAFF. The chain carries TRBV28 and TRBJ1-1; 10 bases align to TRBD1. The CDR3 contains 13 residues. Losses at the gene ends were 8 bases for V and 4 bases for J; bases not matched to a gene: 4. Germline V gives CDR1 MDHEN, CDR2 SYDVKM.

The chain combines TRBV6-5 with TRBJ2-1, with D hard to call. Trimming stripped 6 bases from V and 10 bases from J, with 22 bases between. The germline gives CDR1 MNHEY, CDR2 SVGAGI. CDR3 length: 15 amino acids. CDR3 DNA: TGTGCCAGCAGCTACGGTAGCCGTGGCGATAGCGAGCAGTTCTTC. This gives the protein CASSYGSRGDSEQFF.

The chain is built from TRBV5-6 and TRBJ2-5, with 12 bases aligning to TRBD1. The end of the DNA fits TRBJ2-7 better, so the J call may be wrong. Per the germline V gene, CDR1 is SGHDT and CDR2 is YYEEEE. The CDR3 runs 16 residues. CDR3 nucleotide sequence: TGTGCCAGCAGCTCCGGGACAGGGGGCGGAAATTACGAGCAGTACTTC. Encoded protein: CASSSGTGGGNYEQYF.

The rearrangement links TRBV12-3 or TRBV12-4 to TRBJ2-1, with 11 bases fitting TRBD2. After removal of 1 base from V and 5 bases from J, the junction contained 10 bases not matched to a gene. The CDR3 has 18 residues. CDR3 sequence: CASSLVGASGGNHNEQFF. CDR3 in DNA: TGTGCCAGCAGTTTAGTGGGGGCTAGCGGGGGGAATCACAATGAGCAGTTCTTC.

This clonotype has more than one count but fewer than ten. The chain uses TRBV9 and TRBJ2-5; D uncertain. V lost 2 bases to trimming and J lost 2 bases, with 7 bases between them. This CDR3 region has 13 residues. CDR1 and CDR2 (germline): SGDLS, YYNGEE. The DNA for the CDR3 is TGTGCCAGCAGCGTCATGAGTCAAGAGACCCAGTACTTC. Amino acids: CASSVMSQETQYF.

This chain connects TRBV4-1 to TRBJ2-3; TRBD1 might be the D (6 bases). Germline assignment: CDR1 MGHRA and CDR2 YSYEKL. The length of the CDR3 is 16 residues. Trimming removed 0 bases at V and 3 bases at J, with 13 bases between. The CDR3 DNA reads TGCGCCAGCAGCCAAGATCGAGTCAGGGGAACAGATACGCAGTATTTT. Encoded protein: CASSQDRVRGTDTQYF.

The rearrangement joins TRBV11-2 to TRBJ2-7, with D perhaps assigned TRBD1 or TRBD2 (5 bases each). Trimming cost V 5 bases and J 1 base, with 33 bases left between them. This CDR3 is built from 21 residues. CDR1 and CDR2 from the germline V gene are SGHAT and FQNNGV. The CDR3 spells CASSPKSPGRANRTESYEQYF. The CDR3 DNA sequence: TGTGCCAGCAGCCCAAAGAGCCCAGGGCGGGCCAATCGGACGGAATCCTACGAGCAGTACTTC. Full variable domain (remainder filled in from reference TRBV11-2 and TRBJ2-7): EAGVAQSPRYKIIEKRQSVAFWCNPISGHATLYWYQQILGQGPKLLIQFQNNGVVDDSQLPKDRFSAERLKGVDSTLKIQPAKLEDSAVYLCASSPKSPGRANRTESYEQYFGPGTRLTVT.